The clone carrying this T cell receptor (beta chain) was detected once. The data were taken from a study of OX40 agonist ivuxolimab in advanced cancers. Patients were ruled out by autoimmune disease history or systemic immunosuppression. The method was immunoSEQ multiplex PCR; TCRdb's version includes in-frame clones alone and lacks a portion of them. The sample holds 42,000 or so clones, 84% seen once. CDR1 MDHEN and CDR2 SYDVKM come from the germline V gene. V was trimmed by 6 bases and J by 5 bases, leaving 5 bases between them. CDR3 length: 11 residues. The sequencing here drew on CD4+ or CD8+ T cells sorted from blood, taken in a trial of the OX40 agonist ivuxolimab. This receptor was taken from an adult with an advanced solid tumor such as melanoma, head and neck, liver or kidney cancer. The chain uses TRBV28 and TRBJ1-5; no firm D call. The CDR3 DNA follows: TGTGCCAGCAGCCACGATCAGCCCCAGCATTTT. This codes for CASSHDQPQHF. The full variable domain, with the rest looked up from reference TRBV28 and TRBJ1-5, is DVKVTQSSRYLVKRTGEKVFLECVQDMDHENMFWYRQDPGLGLRLIYFSYDVKMKEKGDIPEGYSVSREKKERFSLILESASTNQTSMYLCASSHDQPQHFGDGTRLSIL.